A single TCR beta chain is shown here with its context. CDR1 and CDR2 from the germline V gene are SGHRS and YFSETQ. This CDR3 is built from 18 residues. V was clipped by 0 bases and J by 3 bases, with 19 bases between them. These data belong to a study of blood T cell repertoires in COVID-19. Study-level information: There were acute and convalescent COVID-19 samples, and they came from the United States, Italy and Spain. In each case, the material was cDNA or gDNA derived from T cells, B-cell-depleted T cells, or PBMCs.

Per the original data handling: Nucleated cell counts were estimated from reference gene primer amplification. Assay: immunoSEQ multiplex PCR; the TCRdb copy retains only in-frame clones and omits some. For V, J and clone size, that table is used; D and trimming come from the DNA. The data contain about 310,000 clones, roughly 84% of them singletons. The chain joins TRBV5-1 to TRBJ1-3; a weak D match, TRBD1 (5 bases). The TCR was taken from a man over 45 with active or convalescent COVID-19. Sequenced sample: peripheral blood. The CDR3: CASSLAQGGIGIGNTIYF. In nucleotides, the CDR3 is TGCGCCAGCAGCTTGGCTCAGGGCGGAATCGGTATTGGAAACACCATATATTTT.